This passage covers 10 T cell receptor beta chains from one sample sequenced in a study of cytomegalovirus exposure and HLA in healthy donors. PCR involved 60 Vbeta and 13 Jbeta primers. Data came from immunoSEQ multiplex PCR; TCRdb stores just in-frame clones and leaves some out. The sample has 110,000 to 150,000 clones, roughly 65% seen once. Specimen: PBMCs. These receptors were collected from a man in his fifties or sixties in good health and CMV-seronegative.

This clone was detected a few times. V gene TRBV5-6 combines with J gene TRBJ2-3; D is possibly TRBD1 (6 bases). In germline, CDR1 is SGHDT, CDR2 YYEEEE. The length of the CDR3 is 14 residues. V lost 4 bases, J lost 3 bases, and 12 bases lay in between. The chain's CDR3 is CASSVQGSTDTQYF. CDR3 in DNA: TGTGCCAGCAGCGTACAGGGTTCGACAGATACGCAGTATTTT.

The chain joins TRBV29-1 to TRBJ2-7, with D maybe TRBD2 (5 bases). V was shortened by 6 bases and J by 2 bases, with 14 bases between the two germline ends. CDR1 is SQVTM, CDR2 ANQGSEA, per germline. This CDR3 spans 13 amino acids. The DNA of the CDR3 is TGCAGCGTCGCCGGGGTCCTAACCTACGAGCAGTACTTC. As protein: CSVAGVLTYEQYF.

The rearrangement links TRBV30 to TRBJ1-4; D not resolved. Between the trimmed V and J ends, which lost 1 base and 8 bases, there was a span of 8 bases. The CDR3 is made up of 12 amino acids. CDR1 and CDR2 (germline): GTSNPN, SVGIG (reference sequence). CDR3 protein: CAWSGSGEKLFF. The CDR3 nucleotides are TGTGCCTGGAGTGGGTCCGGGGAAAAACTGTTTTTT.

This clone has a single count. The gene calls are TRBV5-4 and TRBJ2-5; 9 bases match TRBD2. Unmatched junction bases numbered 5, after V lost 0 bases and J lost 2 bases. From germline, CDR1 is SGHNT and CDR2 YYREEE (reference sequence). CDR3 length: 16 residues. CDR3 bases: TGTGCCAGCAGCTTGGAGTTAGCGGGAGCGCAAGAGACCCAGTACTTC. Protein sequence: CASSLELAGAQETQYF. The full variable domain, completed using reference TRBV5-4 and TRBJ2-5, is ETGVTQSPTHLIKTRGQQVTLRCSSQSGHNTVSWYQQALGQGPQFIFQYYREEENGRGNFPPRFSGLQFPNYSSELNVNALELDDSALYLCASSLELAGAQETQYFGPGTRLLVL.

The chain joins TRBV29-1 to TRBJ2-1; 9 bases fit TRBD1. The J segment lost 6 bases and the V segment lost 7 bases, leaving 10 bases of the junction unmatched. Germline V gene data show CDR1 as SQVTM and CDR2 as ANQGSEA. The CDR3 is 14 amino acids. The CDR3 reads CSGITGGEGNEQFF. CDR3 nucleotide sequence: TGCAGCGGGATCACAGGGGGCGAAGGCAATGAGCAGTTCTTC.

This chain uses TRBV28 with TRBJ2-7; 9 bases agree with TRBD2. Germline lookup yields CDR1 MDHEN and CDR2 SYDVKM. The CDR3 runs to 15 residues. The V and J ends lost 6 bases and 5 bases, in that order; junction bases with no gene match: 11. CDR3 DNA: TGTGCCAGCAGAAGGACCGCGGGGGGGTCGGACGAGCAGTACTTC. Its translation is CASRRTAGGSDEQYF.

The V gene is TRBV18, the J gene TRBJ1-2, with 8 nucleotides matching TRBD1. This CDR3 region has 16 residues. J lost 2 bases, V lost 6 bases, and 11 bases had no gene match. From germline, CDR1 is KGHSH and CDR2 LQKENI. CDR3 DNA sequence: TGTGCCAGCTCTAGTGCGGACAGGGAAGAAAACTATGGCTACACCTTC. Amino acid sequence: CASSSADREENYGYTF.

The chain carries TRBV5-1 and TRBJ2-1, with 7 positions matching TRBD1. Germline assignment: CDR1 SGHRS and CDR2 YFSETQ. J was trimmed by 0 bases and V by 1 base; bases with no gene match: 4. This CDR3 spans 16 amino acids. CDR3 DNA sequence: TGCGCCAGCAGCTTGACAGGGGACAGCTCCTACAATGAGCAGTTCTTC. Translating gives CASSLTGDSSYNEQFF.

The rearrangement links TRBV7-6 to TRBJ2-7; D unresolved. The germline V gene has CDR1 SGHVS and CDR2 FNYEAQ. The ends were cut back, 3 bases at V and 4 bases at J, with 7 bases in the middle. The length of the CDR3 is 12 residues. CDR3: CASSFDSYEQYF. Written as DNA, the CDR3 is TGTGCCAGCAGCTTTGACTCATACGAGCAGTACTTC.

The chain carries TRBV5-6 and TRBJ2-7; 10 bases agree with TRBD1. Trimming took 3 bases from V and 1 from J; bases not matched to a gene: 4. Germline values: CDR1 SGHDT, CDR2 YYEEEE. The CDR3 is made up of 15 amino acids. CDR3 loop: CASSSGTGVSYEQYF. CDR3 sequence (DNA): TGTGCCAGCAGCTCCGGGACAGGGGTTTCCTACGAGCAGTACTTC.